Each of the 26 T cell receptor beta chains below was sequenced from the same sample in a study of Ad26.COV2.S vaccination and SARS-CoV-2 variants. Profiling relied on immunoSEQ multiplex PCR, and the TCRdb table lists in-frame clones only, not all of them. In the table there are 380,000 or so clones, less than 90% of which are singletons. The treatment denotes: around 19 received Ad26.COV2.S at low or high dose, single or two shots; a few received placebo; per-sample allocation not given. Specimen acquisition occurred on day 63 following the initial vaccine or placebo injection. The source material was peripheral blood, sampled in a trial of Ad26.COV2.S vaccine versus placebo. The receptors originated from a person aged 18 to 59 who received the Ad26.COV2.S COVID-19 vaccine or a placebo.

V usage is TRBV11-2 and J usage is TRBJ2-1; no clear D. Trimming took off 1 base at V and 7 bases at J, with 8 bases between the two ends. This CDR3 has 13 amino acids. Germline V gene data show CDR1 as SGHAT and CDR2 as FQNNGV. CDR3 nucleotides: TGTGCCAGCAGCTTAGCTGGGCTAAATGAGCAGTTCTTC. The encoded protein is CASSLAGLNEQFF.

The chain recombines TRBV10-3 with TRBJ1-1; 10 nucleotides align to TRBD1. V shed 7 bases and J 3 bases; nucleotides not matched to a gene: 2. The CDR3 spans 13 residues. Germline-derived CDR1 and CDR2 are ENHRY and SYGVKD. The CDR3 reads CAITGQGDTEAFF. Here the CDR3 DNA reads TGTGCCATCACTGGACAGGGGGACACTGAAGCTTTCTTT.

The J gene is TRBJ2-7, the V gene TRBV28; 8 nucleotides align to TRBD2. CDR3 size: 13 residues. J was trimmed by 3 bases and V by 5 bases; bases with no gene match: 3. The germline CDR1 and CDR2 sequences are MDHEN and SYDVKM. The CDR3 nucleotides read TGTGCCAGCAGTCCTAGCGGGTACTACGAGCAGTACTTC. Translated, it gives CASSPSGYYEQYF.

The CDR3: CAIADSPVQAQYF. CDR3 sequence (DNA): TGTGCCATTGCGGACTCCCCGGTCCAGGCCCAGTACTTC. The chain is built from TRBV10-3 and TRBJ2-5; TRBD2 might be the D (5 bases). Trimming left V 9 bases short and J 9 bases short, with 20 bases between. CDR1 and CDR2 (germline): ENHRY, SYGVKD. This CDR3 is built from 13 residues.

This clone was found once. The CDR3 DNA sequence: TGTGCCAGCAGCCACGAGGCAGGGGGTATCTACGAGCAGTACTTC. Protein sequence: CASSHEAGGIYEQYF. V gene TRBV4-2 combines with J gene TRBJ2-7; 7 nucleotides align to TRBD1. The germline V gene encodes CDR1 LGHNA and CDR2 YNFKEQ. The CDR3 has 15 amino acids. V was pared by 3 bases and J by 3 bases, with 8 bases of the junction left unmatched.

The CDR3 sequence: CATSDARDGTQYF. The DNA of the CDR3 is TGTGCCACCAGTGATGCCCGGGACGGGACCCAGTACTTC. V and J are TRBV24-1 and TRBJ2-5; the D call may be TRBD1 or TRBD2 (5 bases each). Trimming took off 3 bases at V and 7 bases at J, with 11 bases between the two ends. The CDR3 extends over 13 amino acids. Germline V gene data show CDR1 as KGHDR and CDR2 as SFDVKD.

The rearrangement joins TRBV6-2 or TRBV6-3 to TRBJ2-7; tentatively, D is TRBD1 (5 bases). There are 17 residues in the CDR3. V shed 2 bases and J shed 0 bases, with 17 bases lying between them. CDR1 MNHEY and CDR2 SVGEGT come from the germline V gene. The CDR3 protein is CASSYGAALLGSYEQYF. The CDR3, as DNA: TGTGCCAGCAGTTACGGGGCAGCCCTCTTGGGCTCCTACGAGCAGTACTTC.

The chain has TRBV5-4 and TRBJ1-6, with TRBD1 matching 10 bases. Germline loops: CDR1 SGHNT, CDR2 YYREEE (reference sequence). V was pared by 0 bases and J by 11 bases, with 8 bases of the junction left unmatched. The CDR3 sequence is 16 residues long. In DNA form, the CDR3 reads TGTGCCAGCAGCTTGGGGTATGGGACAGGGGACCCACCCCTCCACTTT. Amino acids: CASSLGYGTGDPPLHF.

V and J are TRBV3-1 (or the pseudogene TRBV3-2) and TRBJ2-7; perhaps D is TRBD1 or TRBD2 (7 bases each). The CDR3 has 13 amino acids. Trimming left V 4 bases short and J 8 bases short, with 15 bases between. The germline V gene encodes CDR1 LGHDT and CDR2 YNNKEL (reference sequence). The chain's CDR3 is CASSPAGQSKQYF. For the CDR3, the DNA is TGTGCCAGCAGCCCAGCGGGACAGTCAAAGCAGTACTTC.

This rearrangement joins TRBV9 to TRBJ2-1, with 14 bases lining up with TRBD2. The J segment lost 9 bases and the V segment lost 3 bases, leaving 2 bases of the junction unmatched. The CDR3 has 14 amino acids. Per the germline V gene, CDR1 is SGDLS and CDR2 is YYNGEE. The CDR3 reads CASSAGLAGGEQFF. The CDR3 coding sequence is TGTGCCAGCAGCGCCGGACTAGCGGGGGGTGAGCAGTTCTTC.

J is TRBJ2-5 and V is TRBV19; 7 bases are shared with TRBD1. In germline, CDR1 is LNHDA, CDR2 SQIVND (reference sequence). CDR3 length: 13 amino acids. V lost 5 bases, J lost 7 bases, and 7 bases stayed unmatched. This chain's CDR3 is CASSLDGTVTQYF. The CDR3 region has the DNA TGTGCCAGTAGTTTGGACGGGACAGTGACCCAGTACTTC.

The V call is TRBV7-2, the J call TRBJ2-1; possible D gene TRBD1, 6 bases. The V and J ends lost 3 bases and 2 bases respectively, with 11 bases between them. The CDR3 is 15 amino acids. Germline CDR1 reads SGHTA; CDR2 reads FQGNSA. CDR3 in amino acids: CASSFQGWTYNEQFF. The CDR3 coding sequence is TGTGCCAGCAGCTTCCAGGGGTGGACCTACAATGAGCAGTTCTTC.

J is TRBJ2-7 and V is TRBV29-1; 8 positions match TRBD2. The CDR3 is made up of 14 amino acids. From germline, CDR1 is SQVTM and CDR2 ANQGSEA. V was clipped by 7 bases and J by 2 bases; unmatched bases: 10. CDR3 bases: TGCAGCGGCCGGGGGGGCCAGGGCACCTACGAGCAGTACTTC. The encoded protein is CSGRGGQGTYEQYF.

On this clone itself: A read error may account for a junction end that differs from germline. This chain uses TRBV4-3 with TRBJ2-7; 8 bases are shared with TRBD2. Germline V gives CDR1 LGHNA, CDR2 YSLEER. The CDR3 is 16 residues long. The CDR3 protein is CARSQDRGGRTYEQYF. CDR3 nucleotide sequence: TGCGCCCGCAGCCAAGACCGGGGGGGGAGGACCTACGAGCAGTACTTC.

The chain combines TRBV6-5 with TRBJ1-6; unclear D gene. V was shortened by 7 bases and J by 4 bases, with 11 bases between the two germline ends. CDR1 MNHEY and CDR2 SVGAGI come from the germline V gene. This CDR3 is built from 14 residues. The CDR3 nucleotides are TGTGCCAGCACAACGGTCGGGTATAATTCACCCCTCCACTTT. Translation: CASTTVGYNSPLHF.

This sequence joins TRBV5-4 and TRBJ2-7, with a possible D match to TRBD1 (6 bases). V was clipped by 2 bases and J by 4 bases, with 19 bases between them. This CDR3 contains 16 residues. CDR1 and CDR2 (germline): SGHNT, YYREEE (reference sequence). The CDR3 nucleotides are TGTGCCAGCAGCTTTAATTCCAGGGGCTCCCCATACGAGCAGTACTTC. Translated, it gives CASSFNSRGSPYEQYF.

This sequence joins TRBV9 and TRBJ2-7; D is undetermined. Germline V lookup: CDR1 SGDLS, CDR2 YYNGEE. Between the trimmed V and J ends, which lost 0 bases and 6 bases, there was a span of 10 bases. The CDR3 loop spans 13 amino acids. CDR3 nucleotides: TGTGCCAGCAGCGTAGATCTAGTGGCCGAGCAGTACTTC. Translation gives CASSVDLVAEQYF.

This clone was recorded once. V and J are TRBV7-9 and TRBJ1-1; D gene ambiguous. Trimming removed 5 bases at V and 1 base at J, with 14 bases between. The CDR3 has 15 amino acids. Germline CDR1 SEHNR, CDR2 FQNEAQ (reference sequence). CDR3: CASSPDPLPNTEAFF. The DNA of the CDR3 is TGTGCCAGCAGCCCCGACCCGCTTCCGAACACTGAAGCTTTCTTT. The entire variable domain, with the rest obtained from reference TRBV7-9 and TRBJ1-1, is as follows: DTGVSQNPRHKITKRGQNVTFRCDPISEHNRLYWYRQTLGQGPEFLTYFQNEAQLEKSRLLSDRFSAERPKGSFSTLEIQRTEQGDSAMYLCASSPDPLPNTEAFFGQGTRLTVV.

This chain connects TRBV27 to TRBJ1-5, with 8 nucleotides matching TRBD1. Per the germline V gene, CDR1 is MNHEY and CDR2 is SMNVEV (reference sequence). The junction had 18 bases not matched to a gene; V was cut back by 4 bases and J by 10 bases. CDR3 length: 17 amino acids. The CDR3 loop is CASSSTPYYGQGGPQHF. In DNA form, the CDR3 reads TGTGCCAGCAGTTCCACCCCCTATTATGGACAGGGTGGACCCCAGCATTTT.

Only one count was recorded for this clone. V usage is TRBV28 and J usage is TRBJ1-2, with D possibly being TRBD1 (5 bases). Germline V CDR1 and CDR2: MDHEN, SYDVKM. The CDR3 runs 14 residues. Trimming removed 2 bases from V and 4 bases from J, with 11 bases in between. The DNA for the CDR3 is TGTGCCAGCAGTTTAATGGGGGGAAGCTATGGCTACACCTTC. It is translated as CASSLMGGSYGYTF.

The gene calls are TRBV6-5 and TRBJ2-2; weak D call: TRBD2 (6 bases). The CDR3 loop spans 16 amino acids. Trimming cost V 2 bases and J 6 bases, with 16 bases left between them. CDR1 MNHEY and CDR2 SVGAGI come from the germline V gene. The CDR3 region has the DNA TGTGCCAGCAGTTACGACCCGGGACTGCTGGCCGGGGAGCTGTTTTTT. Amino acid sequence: CASSYDPGLLAGELFF.

Written as DNA, the CDR3 is TGTGCCTGGAGGAAGGAGGACAACACTGAAGCTTTCTTT. Amino acids: CAWRKEDNTEAFF. The gene calls are TRBV30 and TRBJ1-1; no clear D gene. The CDR3 is 13 residues long. Trimming left V 3 bases short and J 2 bases short, with 10 bases between. Germline CDR1 and CDR2: GTSNPN and SVGIG (reference sequence).

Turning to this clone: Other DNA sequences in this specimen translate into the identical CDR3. CDR3 nucleotide sequence: TGTGCCAGCAGCTTAAACAGGGACACTGAAGCTTTCTTT. It is translated as CASSLNRDTEAFF. The chain links TRBV7-3 to TRBJ1-1; D perhaps matches TRBD1 (6 bases). V gave up 1 base and J gave up 3 bases, with 6 bases separating them. The CDR3 is 13 residues long. Germline values: CDR1 SGHTA, CDR2 FQGTGA.

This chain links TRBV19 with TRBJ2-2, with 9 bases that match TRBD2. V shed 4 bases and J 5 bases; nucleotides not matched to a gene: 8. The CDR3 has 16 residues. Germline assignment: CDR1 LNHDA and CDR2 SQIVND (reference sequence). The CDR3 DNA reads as TGTGCCAGTAGTACCAATCCGGGACTAGCAACCGGGGAGCTGTTTTTT. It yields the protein CASSTNPGLATGELFF.

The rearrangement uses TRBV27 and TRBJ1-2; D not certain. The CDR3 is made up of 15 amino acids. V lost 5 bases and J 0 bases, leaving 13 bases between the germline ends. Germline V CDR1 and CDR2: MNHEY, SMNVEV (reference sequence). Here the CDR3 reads CASSPYRGANYGYTF. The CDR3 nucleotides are TGTGCCAGCAGTCCCTATCGGGGAGCTAACTATGGCTACACCTTC.

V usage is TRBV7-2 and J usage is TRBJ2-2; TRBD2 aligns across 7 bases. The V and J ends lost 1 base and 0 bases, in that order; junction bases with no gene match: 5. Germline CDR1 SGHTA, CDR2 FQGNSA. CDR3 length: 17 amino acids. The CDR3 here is CASSLDPLAANTGELFF. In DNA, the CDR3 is TGTGCCAGCAGCTTAGACCCCCTAGCGGCGAACACCGGGGAGCTGTTTTTT.